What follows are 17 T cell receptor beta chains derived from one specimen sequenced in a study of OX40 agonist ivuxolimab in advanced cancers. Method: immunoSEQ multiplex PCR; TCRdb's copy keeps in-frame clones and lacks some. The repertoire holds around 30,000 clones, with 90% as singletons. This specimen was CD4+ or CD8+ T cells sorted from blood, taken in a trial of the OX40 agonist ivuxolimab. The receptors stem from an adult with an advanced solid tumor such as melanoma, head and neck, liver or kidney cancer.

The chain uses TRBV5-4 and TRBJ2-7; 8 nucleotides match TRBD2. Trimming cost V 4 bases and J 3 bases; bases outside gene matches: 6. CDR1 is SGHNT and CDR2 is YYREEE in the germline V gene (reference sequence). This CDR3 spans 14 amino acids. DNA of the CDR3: TGTGCCAGCAGCCCGGGACTAGGTGGCTACGAGCAGTACTTC. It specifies CASSPGLGGYEQYF.

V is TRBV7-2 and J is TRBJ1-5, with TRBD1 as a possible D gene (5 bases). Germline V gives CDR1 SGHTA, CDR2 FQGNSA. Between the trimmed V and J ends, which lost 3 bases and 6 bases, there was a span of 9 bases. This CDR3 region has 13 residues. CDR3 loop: CASSFTGPQPQHF. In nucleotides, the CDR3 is TGTGCCAGCAGCTTCACAGGTCCTCAGCCCCAGCATTTT.

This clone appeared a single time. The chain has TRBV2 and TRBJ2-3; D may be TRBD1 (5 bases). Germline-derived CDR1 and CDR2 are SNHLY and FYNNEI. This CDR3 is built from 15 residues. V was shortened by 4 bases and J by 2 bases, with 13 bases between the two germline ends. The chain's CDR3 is CASSAVQGPTDTQYF. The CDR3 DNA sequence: TGTGCCAGCAGTGCTGTCCAGGGTCCCACAGATACGCAGTATTTT. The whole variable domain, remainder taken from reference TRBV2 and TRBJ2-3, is EPEVTQTPSHQVTQMGQEVILRCVPISNHLYFYWYRQILGQKVEFLVSFYNNEISEKSEIFDDQFSVERPDGSNFTLKIRSTKLEDSAMYFCASSAVQGPTDTQYFGPGTRLTVL.

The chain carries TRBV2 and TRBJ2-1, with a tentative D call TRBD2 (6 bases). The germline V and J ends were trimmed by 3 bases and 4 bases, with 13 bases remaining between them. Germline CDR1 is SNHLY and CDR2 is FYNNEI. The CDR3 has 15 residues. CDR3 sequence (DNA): TGTGCCAGCAGTGAGGAGGGGCTGGCTTACAATGAGCAGTTCTTC. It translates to CASSEEGLAYNEQFF.

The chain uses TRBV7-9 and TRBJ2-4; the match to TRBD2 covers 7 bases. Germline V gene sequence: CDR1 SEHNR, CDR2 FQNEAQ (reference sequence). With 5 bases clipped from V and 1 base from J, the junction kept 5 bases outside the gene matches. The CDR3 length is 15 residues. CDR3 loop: CASSGLGGAKNIQYF. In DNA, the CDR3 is TGTGCCAGCAGCGGCCTGGGAGGGGCCAAAAACATTCAGTACTTC.

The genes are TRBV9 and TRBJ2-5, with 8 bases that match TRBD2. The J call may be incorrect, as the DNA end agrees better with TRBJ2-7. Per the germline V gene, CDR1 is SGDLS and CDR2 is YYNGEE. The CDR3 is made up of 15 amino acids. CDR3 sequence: CASSVSSGSPYEQYF. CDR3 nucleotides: TGTGCCAGCAGCGTATCCAGCGGGAGCCCCTACGAGCAGTACTTC.

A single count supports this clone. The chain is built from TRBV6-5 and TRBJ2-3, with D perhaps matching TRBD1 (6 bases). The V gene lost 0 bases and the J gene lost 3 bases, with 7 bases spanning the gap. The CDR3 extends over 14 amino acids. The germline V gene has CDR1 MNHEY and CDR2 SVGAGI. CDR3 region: CASSYSQGTDTQYF. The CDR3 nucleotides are TGTGCCAGCAGTTACTCGCAGGGGACAGATACGCAGTATTTT.

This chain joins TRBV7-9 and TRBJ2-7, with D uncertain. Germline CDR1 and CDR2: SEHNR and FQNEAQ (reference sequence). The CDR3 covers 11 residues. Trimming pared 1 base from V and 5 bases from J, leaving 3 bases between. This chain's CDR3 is CASSLDHEQYF. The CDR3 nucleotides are TGTGCCAGCAGCTTAGACCACGAGCAGTACTTC. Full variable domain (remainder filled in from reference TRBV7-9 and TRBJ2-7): DTGVSQNPRHKITKRGQNVTFRCDPISEHNRLYWYRQTLGQGPEFLTYFQNEAQLEKSRLLSDRFSAERPKGSFSTLEIQRTEQGDSAMYLCASSLDHEQYFGPGTRLTVT.

CDR3 DNA: TGTGCCAGCAGCGATCGTTCAGGGGGGGCAACAGATACGCAGTATTTT. It codes for CASSDRSGGATDTQYF. The rearrangement uses TRBV9 and TRBJ2-3; D may be TRBD1 or TRBD2 (7 bases each). This CDR3 contains 16 residues. Germline values: CDR1 SGDLS, CDR2 YYNGEE. V lost 3 bases to trimming and J lost 3 bases, with 17 bases between them.

The DNA of the CDR3 is TGTGCCATCAGTGAGTCAGGGACTAGCGGGAGACCGTACAATGAGCAGTTCTTC. Its translation: CAISESGTSGRPYNEQFF. The V call is TRBV10-3, the J call TRBJ2-1; 14 positions match TRBD2. The trim removed 0 bases at V and 4 bases at J, leaving 5 bases unmatched. This CDR3 is built from 18 residues. CDR1 is ENHRY, CDR2 SYGVKD, per germline.

CDR3 amino acids: CASSQDSASGNTIYF. As DNA, the CDR3 is TGTGCCAGCAGCCAAGATTCAGCTTCTGGAAACACCATATATTTT. The V and J genes are TRBV4-2 and TRBJ1-3, with D unclear. Trimming removed 0 bases from V and 1 base from J, with 7 bases in between. CDR3 length: 15 amino acids. Per the germline V gene, CDR1 is LGHNA and CDR2 is YNFKEQ.

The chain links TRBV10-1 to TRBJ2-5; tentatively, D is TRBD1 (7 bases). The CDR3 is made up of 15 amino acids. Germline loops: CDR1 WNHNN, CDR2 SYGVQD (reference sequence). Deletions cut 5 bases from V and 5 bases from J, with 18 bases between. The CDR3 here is CASSLGGGFRETQYF. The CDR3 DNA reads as TGCGCCAGCAGTCTCGGAGGGGGCTTTCGGGAGACCCAGTACTTC.

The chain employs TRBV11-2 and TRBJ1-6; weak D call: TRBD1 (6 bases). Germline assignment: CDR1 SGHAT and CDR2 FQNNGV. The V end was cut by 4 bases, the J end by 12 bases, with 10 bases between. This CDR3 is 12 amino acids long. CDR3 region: CASSYTGIPLHF. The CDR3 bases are TGTGCCAGCAGCTACACAGGGATACCCCTCCACTTT.

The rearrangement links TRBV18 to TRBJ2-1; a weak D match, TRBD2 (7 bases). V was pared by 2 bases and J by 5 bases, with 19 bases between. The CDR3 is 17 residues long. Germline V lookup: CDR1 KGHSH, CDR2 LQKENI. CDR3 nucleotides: TGTGCCAGCTCACCAGGTTATGGGGGGGGCCGAAACAATGAGCAGTTCTTC. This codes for CASSPGYGGGRNNEQFF.

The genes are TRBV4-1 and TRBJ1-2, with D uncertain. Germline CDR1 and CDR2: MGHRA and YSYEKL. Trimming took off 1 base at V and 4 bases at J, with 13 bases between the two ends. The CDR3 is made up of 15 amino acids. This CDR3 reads CASSQVKAAIYGYTF. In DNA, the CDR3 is TGCGCCAGCAGCCAAGTTAAGGCAGCTATCTATGGCTACACCTTC.

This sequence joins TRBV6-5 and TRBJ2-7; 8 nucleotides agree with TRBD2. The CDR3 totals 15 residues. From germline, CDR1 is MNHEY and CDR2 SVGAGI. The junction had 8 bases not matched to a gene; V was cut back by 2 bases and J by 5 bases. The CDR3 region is CASSYEGLENHEQYF. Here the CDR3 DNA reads TGTGCCAGCAGTTACGAGGGACTAGAGAACCACGAGCAGTACTTC.

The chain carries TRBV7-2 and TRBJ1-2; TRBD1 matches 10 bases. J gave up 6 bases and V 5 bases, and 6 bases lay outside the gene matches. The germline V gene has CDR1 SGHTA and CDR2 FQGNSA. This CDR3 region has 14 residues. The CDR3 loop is CASSPSGTGDGYTF. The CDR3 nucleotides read TGTGCCAGCAGCCCATCCGGGACAGGGGATGGCTACACCTTC.